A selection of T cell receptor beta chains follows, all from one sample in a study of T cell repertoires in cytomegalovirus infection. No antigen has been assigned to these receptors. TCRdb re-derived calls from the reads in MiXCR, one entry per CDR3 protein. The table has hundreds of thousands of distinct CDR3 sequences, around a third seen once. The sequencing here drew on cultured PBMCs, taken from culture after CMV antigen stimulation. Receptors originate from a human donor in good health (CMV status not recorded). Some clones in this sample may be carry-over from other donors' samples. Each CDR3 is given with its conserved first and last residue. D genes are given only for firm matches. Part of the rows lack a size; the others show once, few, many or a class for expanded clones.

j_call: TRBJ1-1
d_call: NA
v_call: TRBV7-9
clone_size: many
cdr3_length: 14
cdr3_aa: CASSTQTGDTEAFF
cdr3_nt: TGTGCCAGCAGCACTCAGACGGGGGACACTGAAGCTTTCTTT

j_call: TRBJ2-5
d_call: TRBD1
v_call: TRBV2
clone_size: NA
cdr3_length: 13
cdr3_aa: CASTETGGKTQYF
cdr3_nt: TGTGCCAGCACCGAGACAGGGGGAAAGACCCAGTACTTC

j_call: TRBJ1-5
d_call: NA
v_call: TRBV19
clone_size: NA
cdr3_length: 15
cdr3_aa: CARPSARQGNQPQHF
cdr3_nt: TGTGCCAGACCCAGTGCCCGGCAGGGCAATCAGCCCCAGCATTTT

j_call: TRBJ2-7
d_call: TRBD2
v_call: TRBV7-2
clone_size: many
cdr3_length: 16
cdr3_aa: CASTLGTTPGGLEQYF
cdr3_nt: TGTGCCAGCACCCTCGGGACTACCCCTGGGGGACTCGAGCAGTACTTC

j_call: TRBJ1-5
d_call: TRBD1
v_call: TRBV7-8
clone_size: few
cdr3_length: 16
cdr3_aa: CASSRDRGKSNQPQHF
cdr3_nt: TGTGCCAGCAGCCGGGACAGGGGTAAGAGCAATCAGCCCCAGCATTTT

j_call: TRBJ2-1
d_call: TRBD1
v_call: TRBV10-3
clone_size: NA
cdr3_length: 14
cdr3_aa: CAMSGTGDSNEQFF
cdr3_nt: TGTGCCATGTCCGGGACAGGGGACTCCAATGAGCAGTTCTTC

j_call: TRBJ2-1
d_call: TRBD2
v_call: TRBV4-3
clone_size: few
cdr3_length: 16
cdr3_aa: CASSRLLTGGNNEQFF
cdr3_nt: TGCGCCAGCAGCCGCCTCCTAACGGGAGGGAACAATGAGCAGTTCTTC

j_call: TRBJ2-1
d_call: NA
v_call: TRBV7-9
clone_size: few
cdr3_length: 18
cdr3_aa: CASSPTDGSSFIVGEQFF
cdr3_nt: TGTGCCAGCAGCCCCACCGACGGGTCTAGCTTCATCGTCGGTGAGCAGTTCTTC

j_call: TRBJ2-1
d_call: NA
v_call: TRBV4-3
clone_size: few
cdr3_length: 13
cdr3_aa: CASSQDTRRGQFF
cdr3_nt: TGCGCCAGCAGCCAAGATACCCGTCGGGGGCAGTTCTTC

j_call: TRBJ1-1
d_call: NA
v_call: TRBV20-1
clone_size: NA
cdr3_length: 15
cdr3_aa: CSASLSLRNLDEAFF
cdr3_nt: TGCAGTGCTAGCTTGAGTCTTCGGAATCTTGATGAAGCTTTCTTT

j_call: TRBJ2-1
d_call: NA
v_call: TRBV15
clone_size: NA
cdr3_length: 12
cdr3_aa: CATSRVDNEQFF
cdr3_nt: TGTGCCACCAGCAGAGTAGACAATGAGCAGTTCTTC

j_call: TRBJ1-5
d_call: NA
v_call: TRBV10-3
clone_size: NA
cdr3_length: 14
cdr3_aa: CAISDPTRRQPQHF
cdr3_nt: TGTGCCATCAGTGACCCGACCCGAAGGCAGCCCCAGCATTTT

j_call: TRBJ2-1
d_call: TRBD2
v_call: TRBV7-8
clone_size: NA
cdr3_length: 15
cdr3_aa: CASRQSGAYYNEQFF
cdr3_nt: TGTGCCAGCAGACAAAGCGGGGCCTACTACAATGAGCAGTTCTTC

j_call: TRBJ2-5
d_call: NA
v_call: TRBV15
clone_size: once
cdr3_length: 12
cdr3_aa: CATSRGRETQYF
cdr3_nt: TGTGCCACCAGCAGAGGGAGGGAGACCCAGTACTTC

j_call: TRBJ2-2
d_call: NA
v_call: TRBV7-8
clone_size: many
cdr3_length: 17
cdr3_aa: CASSPGGATSFTGELFF
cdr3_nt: TGTGCCAGCAGCCCAGGGGGGGCCACAAGTTTCACCGGGGAGCTGTTTTTT

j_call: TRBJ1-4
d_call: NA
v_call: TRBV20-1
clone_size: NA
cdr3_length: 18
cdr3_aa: CSARDRRGGLSTNEKLFF
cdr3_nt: TGCAGTGCTAGAGATCGAAGGGGCGGCCTCTCAACTAATGAAAAACTGTTTTTT

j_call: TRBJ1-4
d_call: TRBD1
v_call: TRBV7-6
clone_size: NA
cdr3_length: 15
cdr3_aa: CASSLGTGGDGKLFF
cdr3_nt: TGTGCCAGCAGCTTAGGGACAGGGGGGGATGGAAAACTGTTTTTT

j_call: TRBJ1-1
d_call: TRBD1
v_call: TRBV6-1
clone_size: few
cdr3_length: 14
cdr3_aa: CASSLGQTHTEAFF
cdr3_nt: TGTGCCAGCAGCTTGGGACAGACCCACACTGAAGCTTTCTTT

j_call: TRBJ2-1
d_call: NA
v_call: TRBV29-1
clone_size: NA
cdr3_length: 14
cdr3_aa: CSAARTSSYNEQFF
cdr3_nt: TGCAGCGCCGCTCGTACGAGCTCCTACAATGAGCAGTTCTTC

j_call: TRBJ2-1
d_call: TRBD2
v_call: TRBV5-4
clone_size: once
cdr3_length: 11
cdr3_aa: CASGGGSEQFF
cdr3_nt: TGTGCCAGCGGGGGAGGGAGCGAGCAGTTCTTC

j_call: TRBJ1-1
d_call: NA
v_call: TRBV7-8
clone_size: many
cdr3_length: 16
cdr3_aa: CASSLVHWDPNAEAFF
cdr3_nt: TGTGCCAGCAGCTTAGTACATTGGGATCCCAACGCTGAAGCTTTCTTT

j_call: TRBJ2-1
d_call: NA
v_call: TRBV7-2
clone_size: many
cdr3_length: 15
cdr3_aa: CASREGSGQYNEQFF
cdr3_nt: TGTGCCAGCCGTGAAGGAAGCGGTCAATACAATGAGCAGTTCTTC

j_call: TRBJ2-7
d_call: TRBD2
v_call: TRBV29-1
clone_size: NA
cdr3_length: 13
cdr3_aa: CSVPGRGAYEQYF
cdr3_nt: TGCAGCGTGCCTGGGCGGGGGGCCTACGAGCAGTACTTC

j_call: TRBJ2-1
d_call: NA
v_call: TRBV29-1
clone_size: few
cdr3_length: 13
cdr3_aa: CSVEGGTYNEQFF
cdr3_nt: TGCAGCGTTGAAGGGGGAACCTACAATGAGCAGTTCTTC

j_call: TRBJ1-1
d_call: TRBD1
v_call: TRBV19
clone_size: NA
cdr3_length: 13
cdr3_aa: CASRGGGIGEAFF
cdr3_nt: TGTGCCAGTAGAGGAGGGGGCATCGGTGAAGCTTTCTTT

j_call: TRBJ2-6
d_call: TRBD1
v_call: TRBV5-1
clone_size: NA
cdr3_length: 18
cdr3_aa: CASSKQGALGAGANVLTF
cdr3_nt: TGCGCCAGCAGCAAACAGGGGGCGCTGGGCGCTGGGGCCAACGTCCTGACTTTC

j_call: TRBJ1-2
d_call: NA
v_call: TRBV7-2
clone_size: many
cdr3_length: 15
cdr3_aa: CASSPAGRTSYGYTF
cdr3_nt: TGTGCCAGCAGCCCGGCCGGCCGGACGAGCTATGGCTACACCTTC

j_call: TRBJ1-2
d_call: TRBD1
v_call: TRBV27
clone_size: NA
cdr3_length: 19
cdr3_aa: CASSLHPWTGIGANYGYTF
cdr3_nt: TGTGCCAGCAGTCTCCACCCGTGGACAGGGATCGGTGCTAACTATGGCTACACCTTC

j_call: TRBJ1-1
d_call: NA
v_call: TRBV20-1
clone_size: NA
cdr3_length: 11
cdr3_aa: CTAQGRTEAFF
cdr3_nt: TGCACCGCACAGGGAAGAACTGAAGCTTTCTTT

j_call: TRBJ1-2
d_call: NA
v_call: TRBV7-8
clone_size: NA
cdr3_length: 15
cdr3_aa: CASSPTSWHNYGYTF
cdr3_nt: TGTGCCAGCAGCCCGACAAGCTGGCATAACTATGGCTACACCTTC

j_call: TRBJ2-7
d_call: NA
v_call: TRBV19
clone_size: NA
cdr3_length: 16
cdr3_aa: CAKPGPQERVLYEQYF
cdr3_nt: TGTGCCAAACCCGGACCTCAGGAGCGGGTCTTATACGAGCAGTACTTC

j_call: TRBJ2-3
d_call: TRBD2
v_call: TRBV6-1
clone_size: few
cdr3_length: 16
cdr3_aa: CASSELGGGSTDTQYF
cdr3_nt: TGTGCCAGCAGTGAACTGGGCGGGGGAAGCACAGATACGCAGTATTTT

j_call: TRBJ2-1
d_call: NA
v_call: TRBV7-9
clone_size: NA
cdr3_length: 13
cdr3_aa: CATSGISYNEQFF
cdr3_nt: TGTGCCACGTCAGGGATCTCCTACAATGAGCAGTTCTTC

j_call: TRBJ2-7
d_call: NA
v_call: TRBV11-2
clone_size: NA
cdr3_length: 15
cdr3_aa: CASSLDMGTTYEQYF
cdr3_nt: TGTGCCAGCAGCTTAGACATGGGGACAACCTACGAGCAGTACTTC

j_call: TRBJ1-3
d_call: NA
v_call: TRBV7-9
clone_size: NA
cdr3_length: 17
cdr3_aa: CASSFGWTGGPGNTIYF
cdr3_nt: TGTGCCAGCAGCTTCGGTTGGACGGGGGGCCCTGGAAACACCATATATTTT

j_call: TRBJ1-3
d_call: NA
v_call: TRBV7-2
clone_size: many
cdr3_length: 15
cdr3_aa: CASSLVGSSGNTIYF
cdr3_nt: TGTGCCAGCAGCTTAGTTGGAAGTTCTGGAAACACCATATATTTT

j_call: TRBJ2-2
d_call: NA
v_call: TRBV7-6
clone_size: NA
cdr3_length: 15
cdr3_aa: CASSAGTANTGELFF
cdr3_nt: TGTGCCAGCAGCGCCGGGACCGCGAACACCGGGGAGCTGTTTTTT

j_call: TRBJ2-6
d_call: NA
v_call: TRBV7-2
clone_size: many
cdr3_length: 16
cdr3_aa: CASSLGSGAGANVLTF
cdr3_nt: TGTGCCAGCAGCTTAGGCTCAGGGGCTGGGGCCAACGTCCTGACTTTC